A selection of T cell receptor beta chains follows, all from one sample in a study of identical twins. TCRdb processed the 5' RACE reads anew with MiXCR; each CDR3 protein has one entry. The sample carries about 470,000 distinct CDR3 sequences, more than 20% recorded once. These data were also filed under a second study, of T cells expressing NK-cell markers.

Sequencing input: CD4+ T cells sorted from blood. These receptors all stem from a woman between 18 and 29 years old in good health. Each CDR3 is given with its conserved first and last residue. The D gene is left open where the match is weak. Rows give clone size only sometimes, using once, few, many, or a class for an expanded clone.

-	few	TRBV28	TRBJ1-2	CASSLTDYGYTF	TGTGCCAGCAGTTTAACAGACTATGGCTACACCTTC
-	-	TRBV4-3	TRBJ2-3	CASSQENLQSTDTQYF	TGCGCCAGCAGCCAAGAGAATCTACAAAGCACAGATACGCAGTATTTT
-	few	TRBV29-1	TRBJ2-1	CSVGRNEQFF	TGCAGCGTGGGGCGCAATGAGCAGTTCTTC
TRBD1	-	TRBV7-8	TRBJ1-6	CASSPRQGNNSPLHF	TGTGCCAGCAGCCCGCGACAGGGGAATAATTCACCCCTCCACTTT
TRBD2	-	TRBV24-1	TRBJ2-3	CATSESGGAGDTQYF	TGTGCCACCAGTGAAAGCGGGGGGGCGGGTGATACGCAGTATTTT
TRBD1	few	TRBV7-6	TRBJ2-5	CASSLETGSVSETQYF	TGTGCCAGCAGCTTAGAGACAGGGTCTGTGTCCGAGACCCAGTACTTC
-	-	TRBV20-1	TRBJ1-1	CSARRGGSRNTEAFF	TGCAGTGCTCGTAGGGGGGGCAGCCGGAACACTGAAGCTTTCTTT
TRBD1	few	TRBV6-2/TRBV6-3	TRBJ2-7	CASSKAGQGYHEQYF	TGTGCCAGCAGCAAAGCAGGACAGGGGTACCACGAGCAGTACTTC
-	many	TRBV5-1	TRBJ1-2	CASSLANGLNGYTF	TGCGCCAGCAGCTTGGCCAACGGACTAAATGGCTACACCTTC
-	few	TRBV12-3/TRBV12-4	TRBJ1-1	CASSFRPHEAFF	TGTGCCAGCAGTTTTCGCCCGCACGAAGCTTTCTTT
-	few	TRBV10-3	TRBJ1-1	CAIRVDLGHTEAFF	TGTGCCATCAGAGTCGACTTGGGGCACACTGAAGCTTTCTTT
-	-	TRBV6-1	TRBJ2-7	CASSASSRTWASYEQYF	TGTGCCAGCAGTGCCTCCTCTCGGACCTGGGCCTCCTACGAGCAGTACTTC
-	-	TRBV5-6	TRBJ2-7	CASSLRQIGNYEQYF	TGTGCCAGCAGCTTACGGCAGATCGGGAACTACGAGCAGTACTTC
TRBD1	-	TRBV2	TRBJ1-5	CASSYDRVMGQPQHF	TGTGCCAGCAGTTATGACAGGGTGATGGGTCAGCCCCAGCATTTT
TRBD1	-	TRBV24-1	TRBJ2-2	CATSDPGQGRNGELFF	TGTGCCACCAGTGACCCGGGACAGGGGCGTAACGGGGAGCTGTTTTTT
-	few	TRBV7-7	TRBJ2-2	CASSYSKNTGELFF	TGTGCCAGCAGCTACTCTAAGAACACCGGGGAGCTGTTTTTT
-	-	TRBV21-1	TRBJ1-2	CASSKGGRNGYTF	TGTGCCAGCAGCAAAGGGGGGCGAAACGGCTACACCTTC
-	few	TRBV11-1	TRBJ2-2	CASSLTFRGESFGTGELFF	TGTGCCAGCAGCTTAACATTTAGAGGGGAGAGTTTCGGCACCGGGGAGCTGTTTTTT
TRBD2	-	TRBV20-1	TRBJ2-1	CSAPPFERGTYNEQFF	TGCAGTGCCCCTCCTTTCGAGCGGGGGACCTACAATGAGCAGTTCTTC
-	many	TRBV7-2	TRBJ2-1	CASSPARAINEQFF	TGTGCCAGCAGCCCAGCCCGGGCAATAAATGAGCAGTTCTTC
TRBD1	-	TRBV10-3	TRBJ2-2	CAIGTGPGELFF	TGTGCCATTGGGACAGGGCCCGGGGAGCTGTTTTTT
-	-	TRBV12-3/TRBV12-4	TRBJ2-7	CASSTWGIDEQYF	TGTGCCAGCAGTACGTGGGGGATCGACGAGCAGTACTTC
-	few	TRBV4-3	TRBJ2-1	CASSQGPRGEQFF	TGCGCCAGCAGCCAAGGTCCGAGAGGAGAGCAGTTCTTC
-	once	TRBV6-5	TRBJ1-2	CASSSRNRAGYTF	TGTGCCAGCAGTTCCCGAAACAGGGCAGGCTACACCTTC
TRBD1	-	TRBV20-1	TRBJ2-7	CSALRTGMGEQYF	TGCAGTGCTCTCCGGACAGGGATGGGCGAGCAGTACTTC
TRBD2	few	TRBV5-5	TRBJ2-7	CASSLRLAGGVYEQYF	TGTGCCAGCAGCCTCCGACTAGCGGGAGGGGTGTACGAGCAGTACTTC
-	-	TRBV20-1	TRBJ1-1	CSARRGGGVTEAFF	TGCAGTGCTAGGAGGGGCGGGGGAGTCACTGAAGCTTTCTTT
-	many	TRBV20-1	TRBJ1-1	CSAKGIHPRTEAFF	TGCAGTGCTAAGGGGATCCACCCGAGGACTGAAGCTTTCTTT
-	-	TRBV6-5	TRBJ2-3	CASSYWKGADTQYF	TGTGCCAGCAGTTACTGGAAGGGGGCAGATACGCAGTATTTT
TRBD2	-	TRBV20-1	TRBJ2-1	CSVLAGARNEQFF	TGCAGTGTTCTAGCGGGAGCCAGGAATGAGCAGTTCTTC
-	few	TRBV12-3/TRBV12-4	TRBJ2-3	CASSLNLNTQYF	TGTGCCAGCAGTTTAAACTTAAATACGCAGTATTTT
TRBD2	few	TRBV9	TRBJ2-3	CASSTSGGSTDTQYF	TGTGCCAGCTCGACTAGCGGGGGTAGCACAGATACGCAGTATTTT
-	-	TRBV7-2	TRBJ2-7	CASSLLMGAGYEQYF	TGTGCCAGCAGCTTATTGATGGGAGCGGGTTACGAGCAGTACTTC
-	once	TRBV27	TRBJ2-1	CASSPWGRSYNEQFF	TGTGCCAGCAGTCCCTGGGGAAGGTCTTACAATGAGCAGTTCTTC
TRBD1	-	TRBV14	TRBJ2-2	CASSHFGTGNTGELFF	TGTGCCAGCAGCCACTTCGGGACAGGGAACACCGGGGAGCTGTTTTTT
-	few	TRBV11-2	TRBJ1-5	CASSLAPSGQPQHF	TGTGCCAGCAGCTTAGCACCCTCGGGTCAGCCCCAGCATTTT
TRBD2	-	TRBV7-9	TRBJ2-7	CASSLGGTSGGLQYF	TGTGCCAGCAGCTTAGGCGGGACTAGCGGGGGGCTCCAGTACTTC
TRBD2	-	TRBV4-1	TRBJ2-5	CASSQGTAGGRETQYF	TGCGCCAGCAGCCAAGGGACGGCGGGGGGGCGGGAGACCCAGTACTTC
-	-	TRBV5-5	TRBJ2-6	CASSQMSGVDNVLTF	TGTGCCAGCAGTCAGATGAGTGGGGTCGACAACGTCCTGACTTTC
-	-	TRBV20-1	TRBJ1-6	CSARDQGSFNSPLHF	TGCAGTGCTAGAGACCAGGGGTCCTTTAATTCACCCCTCCACTTT
-	-	TRBV3-1	TRBJ2-1	CASSQGWITYNEQFF	TGTGCCAGCAGCCAAGGATGGATAACCTACAATGAGCAGTTCTTC
TRBD2	-	TRBV10-1	TRBJ2-2	CASSERLMSSGGAGELFF	TGCGCCAGCAGTGAGAGACTGATGTCTAGCGGAGGGGCCGGGGAGCTGTTTTTT
-	-	TRBV5-6	TRBJ2-7	CASSYFANEQYF	TGTGCCAGCAGCTACTTCGCCAACGAGCAGTACTTC